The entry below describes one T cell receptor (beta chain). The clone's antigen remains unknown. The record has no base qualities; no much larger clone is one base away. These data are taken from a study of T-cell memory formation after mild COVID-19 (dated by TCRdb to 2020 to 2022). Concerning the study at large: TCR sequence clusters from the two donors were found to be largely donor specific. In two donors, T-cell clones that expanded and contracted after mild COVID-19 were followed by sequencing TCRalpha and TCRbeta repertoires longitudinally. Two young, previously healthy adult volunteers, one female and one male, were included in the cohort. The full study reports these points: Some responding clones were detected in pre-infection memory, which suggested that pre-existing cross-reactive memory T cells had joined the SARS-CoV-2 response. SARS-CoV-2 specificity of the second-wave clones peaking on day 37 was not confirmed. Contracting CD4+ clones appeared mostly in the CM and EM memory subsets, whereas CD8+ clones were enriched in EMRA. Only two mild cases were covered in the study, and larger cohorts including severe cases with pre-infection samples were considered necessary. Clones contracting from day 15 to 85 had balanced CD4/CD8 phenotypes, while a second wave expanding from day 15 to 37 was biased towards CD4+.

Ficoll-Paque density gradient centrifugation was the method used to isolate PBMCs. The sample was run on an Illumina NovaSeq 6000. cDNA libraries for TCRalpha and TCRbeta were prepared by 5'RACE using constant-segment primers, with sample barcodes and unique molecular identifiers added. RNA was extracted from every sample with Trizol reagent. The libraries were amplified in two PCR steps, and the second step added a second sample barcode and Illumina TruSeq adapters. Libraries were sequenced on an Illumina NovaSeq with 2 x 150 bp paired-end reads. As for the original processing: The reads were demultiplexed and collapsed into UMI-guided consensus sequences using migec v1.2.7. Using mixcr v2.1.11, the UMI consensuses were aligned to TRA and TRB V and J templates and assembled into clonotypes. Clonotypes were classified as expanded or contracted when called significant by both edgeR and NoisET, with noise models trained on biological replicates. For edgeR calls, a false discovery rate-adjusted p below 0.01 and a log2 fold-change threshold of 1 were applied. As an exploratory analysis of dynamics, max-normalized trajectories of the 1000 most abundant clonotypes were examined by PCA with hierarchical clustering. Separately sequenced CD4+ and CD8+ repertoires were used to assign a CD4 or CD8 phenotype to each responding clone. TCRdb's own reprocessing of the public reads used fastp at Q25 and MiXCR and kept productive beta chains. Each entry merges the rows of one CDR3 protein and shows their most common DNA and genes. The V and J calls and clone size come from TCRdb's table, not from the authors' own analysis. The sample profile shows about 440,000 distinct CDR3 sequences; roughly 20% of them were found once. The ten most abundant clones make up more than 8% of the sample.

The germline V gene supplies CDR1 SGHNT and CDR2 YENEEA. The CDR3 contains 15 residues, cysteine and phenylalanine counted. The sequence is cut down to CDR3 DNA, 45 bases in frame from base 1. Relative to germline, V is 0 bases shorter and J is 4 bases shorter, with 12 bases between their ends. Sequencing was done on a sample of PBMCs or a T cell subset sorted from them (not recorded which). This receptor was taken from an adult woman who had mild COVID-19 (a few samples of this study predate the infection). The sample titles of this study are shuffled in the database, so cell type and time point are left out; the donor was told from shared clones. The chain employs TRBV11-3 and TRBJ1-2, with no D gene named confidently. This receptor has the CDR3 CASSLEGGELYGYTF. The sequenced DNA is TGTGCCAGCAGCTTAGAAGGTGGGGAACTCTATGGCTACACCTTC.